This T cell receptor (beta chain) was identified during a study of T cells after yellow fever vaccination. Only a few counts were recorded for this clonotype. What it binds is unknown. Researchers made TCR cDNA using 5'RACE template switching, and this step added a universal primer site and UMIs. Each CDR3 protein is one row after TCRdb ran MiXCR on the 5' RACE reads. The profile covers about 360,000 distinct CDR3 sequences, with roughly 6.2% appearing a single time and approximately 16% taken by the ten largest. The CDR3 has 15 amino acids. J was trimmed by 6 bases and V by 4 bases; bases with no gene match: 10. The germline CDR1 and CDR2 sequences are SGHRS and YFSETQ. The study, taken as a whole, reports: Once the booster was given, most primary-vaccination clones reappeared, at roughly 96% for CD4 and over 70% for CD8. Faster peaking, at day 5 versus 15, marked a secondary response that was weaker.

The TCR comes from a man aged 25 to 40 who received the YFV17D yellow fever vaccine. The chain employs TRBV5-1 and TRBJ2-7, with 10 bases lining up with TRBD1. This material consisted of PBMCs, taken 5 days after the yellow fever booster vaccination. This chain's CDR3 is CASSVAGTGATEQYF. Here the CDR3 DNA reads TGCGCCAGCAGCGTCGCCGGGACAGGGGCGACCGAGCAGTACTTC.